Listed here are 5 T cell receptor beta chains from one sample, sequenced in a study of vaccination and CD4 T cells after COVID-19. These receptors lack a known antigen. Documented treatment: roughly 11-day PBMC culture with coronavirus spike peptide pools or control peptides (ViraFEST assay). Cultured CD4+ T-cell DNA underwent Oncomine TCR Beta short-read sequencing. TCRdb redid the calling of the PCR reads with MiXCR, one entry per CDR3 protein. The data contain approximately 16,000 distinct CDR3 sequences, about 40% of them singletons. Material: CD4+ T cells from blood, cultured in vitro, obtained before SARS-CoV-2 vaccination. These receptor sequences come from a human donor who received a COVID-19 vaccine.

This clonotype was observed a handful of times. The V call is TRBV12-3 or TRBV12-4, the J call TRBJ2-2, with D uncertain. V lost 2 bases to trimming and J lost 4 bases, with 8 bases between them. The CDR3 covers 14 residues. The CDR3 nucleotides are TGTGCCAGCAGTTTACTCTCCGGCACCGGGGAGCTGTTTTTT. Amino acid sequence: CASSLLSGTGELFF.

The DNA for the CDR3 is TGTGCCATCAGTGGGACAGGGGGCTACGAGCAGTACTTC. This gives the protein CAISGTGGYEQYF. V and J are TRBV10-3 and TRBJ2-7; 10 bases match TRBD1. CDR3 length equals 13 residues. Germline CDR1 reads ENHRY; CDR2 reads SYGVKD. Trimming at V came to 4 bases and at J to 3 bases, leaving 0 bases not matched to a gene.

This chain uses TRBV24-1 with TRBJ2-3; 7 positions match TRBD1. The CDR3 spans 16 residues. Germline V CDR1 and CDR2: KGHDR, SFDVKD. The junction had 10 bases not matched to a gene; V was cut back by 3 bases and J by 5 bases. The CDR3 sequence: CATSDTDRDLLDTQYF. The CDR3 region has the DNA TGTGCCACCAGTGATACCGACAGGGACCTTCTAGATACGCAGTATTTT.

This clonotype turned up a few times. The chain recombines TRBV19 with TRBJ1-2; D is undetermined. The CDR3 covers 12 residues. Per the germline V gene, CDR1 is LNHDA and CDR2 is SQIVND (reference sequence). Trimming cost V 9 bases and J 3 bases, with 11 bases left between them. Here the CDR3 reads CASVRGHYGYTF. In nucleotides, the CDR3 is TGTGCCAGCGTACGAGGTCACTATGGCTACACCTTC. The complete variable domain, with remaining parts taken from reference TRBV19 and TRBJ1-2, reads DGGITQSPKYLFRKEGQNVTLSCEQNLNHDAMYWYRQDPGQGLRLIYYSQIVNDFQKGDIAEGYSVSREKKESFPLTVTSAQKNPTAFYLCASVRGHYGYTFGSGTRLTVV.

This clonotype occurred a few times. The CDR3 spells CASSKNRTGPPLYGYTF. The CDR3 DNA is TGTGCCAGCAGCAAAAATAGGACAGGCCCTCCCCTTTATGGCTACACCTTC. The chain employs TRBV21-1 and TRBJ1-2. TRBV21-1 is shown as a pseudogene. The CDR3 loop spans 17 amino acids.